These 13 T cell receptor beta chains originate from one sample sequenced in a study of T cell responses to AZD1222 COVID-19 vaccine. Measured with immunoSEQ multiplex PCR; TCRdb has only the in-frame clones, and not every one. The sample lists 100,000 to 120,000 clones, about 80% occurring once. The sequences come from peripheral blood, collected on day 0 of AZD1222 vaccination. The receptor set was obtained from an adult in good health.

The V and J genes are TRBV5-6 and TRBJ1-5; D unclear. Germline CDR1 is SGHDT and CDR2 is YYEEEE. The CDR3 length is 12 residues. The ends were cut back, 1 base at V and 5 bases at J, with 4 bases in the middle. The CDR3 here is CASSLLDQPQHF. CDR3 in DNA: TGTGCCAGCAGCTTGTTGGATCAGCCCCAGCATTTT. Looking up the rest from reference TRBV5-6 and TRBJ1-5 gives the full variable domain: DAGVTQSPTHLIKTRGQQVTLRCSPKSGHDTVSWYQQALGQGPQFIFQYYEEEERQRGNFPDRFSGHQFPNYSSELNVNALLLGDSALYLCASSLLDQPQHFGDGTRLSIL.

The chain links TRBV11-1 to TRBJ2-3; D is ambiguous. V was pared by 5 bases and J by 6 bases, with 15 bases between. In germline, CDR1 is SGHAT, CDR2 FQDESV (reference sequence). The CDR3 length is 14 residues. CDR3 nucleotide sequence: TGTGCCAGCAGCCCCCCGGGCTTTAGCGATACGCAGTATTTT. Its protein is CASSPPGFSDTQYF.

This chain uses TRBV6-5 with TRBJ1-4, with D unclear. Germline V gene lookup returns CDR1 MNHEY and CDR2 SVGAGI. This CDR3 has 14 residues. The germline V and J ends were trimmed by 6 bases and 4 bases, with 12 bases remaining between them. This CDR3 is CASRARVDNEKLFF. The CDR3 nucleotides read TGTGCCAGCAGGGCGAGGGTCGATAATGAAAAACTGTTTTTT.

This chain's CDR3 is CASSLSRAHEQYF. The CDR3 DNA follows: TGTGCCAGCAGCTTATCCAGGGCCCACGAGCAGTACTTC. J is TRBJ2-7 and V is TRBV5-6; D is perhaps TRBD1 (5 bases). Per germline, CDR1 SGHDT and CDR2 YYEEEE. This CDR3 spans 13 amino acids. V was pared by 2 bases and J by 5 bases, with 11 bases between. Using reference TRBV5-6 and TRBJ2-7 for the parts outside the CDR3, the full variable domain is DAGVTQSPTHLIKTRGQQVTLRCSPKSGHDTVSWYQQALGQGPQFIFQYYEEEERQRGNFPDRFSGHQFPNYSSELNVNALLLGDSALYLCASSLSRAHEQYFGPGTRLTVT.

The chain couples TRBV7-8 to TRBJ1-6; D is ambiguous. Trimming cost V 3 bases and J 7 bases, with 4 bases left between them. Germline V gives CDR1 SGHVS, CDR2 FQNEAQ. The CDR3 length is 12 residues. The CDR3 sequence is CASSFFNSPLHF. As DNA, the CDR3 is TGTGCCAGCAGCTTTTTCAATTCACCCCTCCACTTT.

V is TRBV6-1 and J is TRBJ1-2, with D perhaps TRBD1 (6 bases). Germline V gene lookup returns CDR1 MNHNS and CDR2 SASEGT. The CDR3 runs to 16 residues. V lost 2 bases and J lost 0, with 13 bases in between. The CDR3 nucleotides read TGTGCCAGCAGTGAATACCGGACAGCCACTAACTATGGCTACACCTTC. Its protein product is CASSEYRTATNYGYTF.

This clone was detected only a few times. This rearrangement joins TRBV11-2 to TRBJ1-2; D uncertain. Between the trimmed V and J ends, which lost 0 bases and 8 bases, there was a span of 13 bases. The CDR3 is 14 residues long. CDR1 and CDR2 from the germline V gene are SGHAT and FQNNGV. CDR3 protein: CASSLDTRAGGYTF. DNA of the CDR3: TGTGCCAGCAGCTTAGACACCCGGGCGGGGGGCTACACCTTC.

The chain couples TRBV2 to TRBJ2-6, with 11 nucleotides matching TRBD1. From germline, CDR1 is SNHLY and CDR2 FYNNEI. V gave up 5 bases and J gave up 0 bases; unmatched junction bases: 9. The length of the CDR3 is 19 residues. CDR3 region: CASSIQGGQGVSGANVLTF. The CDR3, as DNA: TGTGCCAGCAGTATCCAAGGGGGACAGGGGGTCTCTGGGGCCAACGTCCTGACTTTC. Complete variable domain (other parts from reference TRBV2 and TRBJ2-6): EPEVTQTPSHQVTQMGQEVILRCVPISNHLYFYWYRQILGQKVEFLVSFYNNEISEKSEIFDDQFSVERPDGSNFTLKIRSTKLEDSAMYFCASSIQGGQGVSGANVLTFGAGSRLTVL.

CDR3 sequence: CASSLGQGAGTEAFF. The DNA for the CDR3 is TGCGCCAGCAGCTTGGGACAGGGGGCGGGCACTGAAGCTTTCTTT. This chain connects TRBV5-1 to TRBJ1-1, with 10 bases that match TRBD1. The CDR3 runs to 15 residues. Germline loops: CDR1 SGHRS, CDR2 YFSETQ. Trimming cost V 0 bases and J 4 bases; bases outside gene matches: 3.

V is TRBV2 and J is TRBJ1-2; D possibly corresponds to TRBD1 (6 bases). CDR3 length equals 15 residues. The V end was cut by 0 bases, the J end by 4 bases, with 12 bases between. Germline V CDR1 and CDR2: SNHLY, FYNNEI. The DNA of the CDR3 is TGTGCCAGCAGTGAAGCGCTAAGGACAGCCTATGGCTACACCTTC. This gives the protein CASSEALRTAYGYTF.

The chain links TRBV12-3 or TRBV12-4 to TRBJ1-1; D gene uncertain. V dropped 2 bases and J dropped 5 bases, with 3 bases sitting between them. CDR3 length: 11 residues. In DNA, the CDR3 is TGTGCCAGCAGTTTATTTACTGAAGCTTTCTTT. Its translation: CASSLFTEAFF.

The V gene is TRBV10-3, the J gene TRBJ2-7, with D perhaps matching TRBD1 (6 bases). This CDR3 contains 17 residues. The germline V and J ends were trimmed by 0 bases and 0 bases, with 15 bases remaining between them. CDR1 and CDR2 (germline): ENHRY, SYGVKD. In DNA, the CDR3 is TGTGCCATCAGTGAGTCGGGGCAGGGGACCCCCTCCTACGAGCAGTACTTC. It specifies CAISESGQGTPSYEQYF.

The gene calls are TRBV7-9 and TRBJ1-3, with D unclear. This CDR3 is built from 12 residues. Germline V gene lookup returns CDR1 SEHNR and CDR2 FQNEAQ (reference sequence). V lost 3 bases and J lost 5, with 5 bases in between. Here the CDR3 reads CASSLERNTIYF. The CDR3 nucleotides are TGTGCCAGCAGCTTGGAGAGAAACACCATATATTTT.